The 19 T cell receptor beta chains listed next were all sequenced from one sample in a study of blood T cell repertoires in COVID-19. The assay was immunoSEQ multiplex PCR, and TCRdb's table has in-frame clones only and misses some. Of 100,000 to 150,000 clones listed, 75% to 85% are singletons. Sequenced: peripheral blood. These TCRs come from a man aged 40-49 years with active or convalescent COVID-19.

The chain uses TRBV9 and TRBJ2-2; TRBD2 matches at 10 bases. The CDR3 runs 14 residues. Germline V CDR1 and CDR2: SGDLS, YYNGEE. V trimming: 5 bases; J trimming: 3 bases; junction bases outside the gene matches: 1. The CDR3 spells CASRAGGDTGELFF. The CDR3 nucleotides read TGTGCCAGCAGAGCGGGAGGGGACACCGGGGAGCTGTTTTTT.

The chain employs TRBV4-3 and TRBJ1-6; D remains ambiguous. Trimming pared 0 bases from V and 8 bases from J, leaving 14 bases between. The germline CDR1 and CDR2 sequences are LGHNA and YSLEER. This CDR3 spans 16 amino acids. CDR3 region: CASSQDRWPADSPLHF. CDR3 coding DNA: TGCGCCAGCAGCCAAGATCGTTGGCCCGCGGATTCACCCCTCCACTTT.

V and J are TRBV19 and TRBJ1-5; 7 bases fit TRBD1. The CDR3 is made up of 18 amino acids. The V and J ends lost 3 bases and 2 bases, in that order; junction bases with no gene match: 13. Germline CDR1 LNHDA, CDR2 SQIVND (reference sequence). In DNA form, the CDR3 reads TGTGCCAGTAGTATGGGGCGGACAGGCAAGGTAGGCAATCAGCCCCAGCATTTT. Protein: CASSMGRTGKVGNQPQHF.

This clone was counted at least ten times. This CDR3 reads CASSEQGTRGDQPQHF. The CDR3 nucleotides are TGTGCCAGCTCAGAACAGGGGACGCGGGGCGATCAGCCCCAGCATTTT. The chain has TRBV18 and TRBJ1-5; 7 bases map to TRBD1. V dropped 5 bases and J dropped 5; count of bases not matched to a gene: 12. CDR3 length equals 16 residues. The V gene's germline CDR1 is KGHSH and CDR2 LQKENI. The full variable domain, rest sourced from reference TRBV18 and TRBJ1-5, is NAGVMQNPRHLVRRRGQEARLRCSPMKGHSHVYWYRQLPEEGLKFMVYLQKENIIDESGMPKERFSAEFPKEGPSILRIQQVVRGDSAAYFCASSEQGTRGDQPQHFGDGTRLSIL.

Points on this clone: This may stem from a read error, because a much larger clone lies one nucleotide away. Other DNA sequences in this sample translate to the same CDR3. V gene TRBV5-6 combines with J gene TRBJ2-2; TRBD2 might be the D (7 bases). Germline CDR1 and CDR2: SGHDT and YYEEEE. There are 15 residues in the CDR3. V lost 5 bases and J lost 3, with 14 bases in between. CDR3 in amino acids: CASSPGGGDTGELFF. Written as DNA, the CDR3 is TGTGCCAGCAGTCCGGGGGGCGGGGACACCGGGGAGCTGTTTTTT. Looking up the rest from reference TRBV5-6 and TRBJ2-2 gives the full variable domain: DAGVTQSPTHLIKTRGQQVTLRCSPKSGHDTVSWYQQALGQGPQFIFQYYEEEERQRGNFPDRFSGHQFPNYSSELNVNALLLGDSALYLCASSPGGGDTGELFFGEGSRLTVL.

The chain uses TRBV7-6 and TRBJ1-1, with D possibly matching TRBD1 (5 bases). The CDR3 extends over 14 amino acids. V dropped 4 bases and J dropped 2 bases, with 11 bases sitting between them. Per the germline V gene, CDR1 is SGHVS and CDR2 is FNYEAQ. CDR3 in DNA: TGTGCCAGCAGCTCTGGCGGGGGAAACACTGAAGCTTTCTTT. It yields the protein CASSSGGGNTEAFF.

J is TRBJ1-4 and V is TRBV7-9, with D hard to call. The CDR3 spans 15 residues. From germline, CDR1 is SEHNR and CDR2 FQNEAQ (reference sequence). The V and J ends lost 4 bases and 0 bases respectively, with 9 bases between them. The CDR3 loop is CASSSVLSTNEKLFF. The CDR3 coding sequence is TGTGCCAGCAGCTCGGTGCTGTCAACTAATGAAAAACTGTTTTTT.

The chain's CDR3 is CASSLEGLAGDLQYF. In nucleotides, the CDR3 is TGCGCCAGCAGCTTGGAAGGACTAGCGGGTGATTTGCAGTATTTT. The genes are TRBV5-1 and TRBJ2-3; TRBD2 aligns across 11 bases. V was pared by 0 bases and J by 11 bases, with 8 bases of the junction left unmatched. Germline V gives CDR1 SGHRS, CDR2 YFSETQ. The CDR3 is 15 amino acids.

A single count supports this clone. The chain joins TRBV4-3 to TRBJ2-7, with D maybe TRBD2 (5 bases). Trimming pared 1 base from V and 0 bases from J, leaving 10 bases between. The CDR3 length is 15 residues. Per germline, CDR1 LGHNA and CDR2 YSLEER. CDR3 region: CASSQGTPSSYEQYF. The CDR3 DNA reads as TGCGCCAGCAGCCAAGGGACTCCGAGCTCCTACGAGCAGTACTTC.

This clone has just a few counts. The chain combines TRBV5-1 with TRBJ1-5; D is undetermined. The ends were cut back, 2 bases at V and 3 bases at J, with 6 bases in the middle. The CDR3 runs to 13 residues. Germline V gives CDR1 SGHRS, CDR2 YFSETQ. In DNA form, the CDR3 reads TGCGCCAGCAGCTTCGAGGTCAATCAGCCCCAGCATTTT. It yields the protein CASSFEVNQPQHF.

The genes are TRBV11-2 and TRBJ1-2; 9 positions agree with TRBD1. This CDR3 has 15 residues. The germline V gene encodes CDR1 SGHAT and CDR2 FQNNGV. J gave up 0 bases and V 5 bases, and 4 bases lay outside the gene matches. The CDR3 reads CASSPGQGANYGYTF. The CDR3, as DNA: TGTGCCAGCAGCCCGGGACAGGGAGCTAACTATGGCTACACCTTC.

This chain uses TRBV9 with TRBJ1-2; D remains ambiguous. V was cut by 0 bases and J by 5 bases, with 14 bases left in between. Per germline, CDR1 SGDLS and CDR2 YYNGEE. The CDR3 contains 15 residues. CDR3 in amino acids: CASSVGGEPRYGYTF. The CDR3 DNA reads TGTGCCAGCAGCGTAGGGGGAGAACCCCGGTATGGCTACACCTTC. Looking up the rest from reference TRBV9 and TRBJ1-2 gives the full variable domain: DSGVTQTPKHLITATGQRVTLRCSPRSGDLSVYWYQQSLDQGLQFLIQYYNGEERAKGNILERFSAQQFPDLHSELNLSSLELGDSALYFCASSVGGEPRYGYTFGSGTRLTVV.

The J gene is TRBJ1-4, the V gene TRBV4-3; D uncertain. Per germline, CDR1 LGHNA and CDR2 YSLEER. This CDR3 contains 15 residues. Trimming stripped 4 bases from V and 8 bases from J, with 17 bases between. CDR3 nucleotide sequence: TGCGCCAGCAGCCGGGAGGTCTCCGAAGGGGAAAAACTGTTTTTT. Its translation is CASSREVSEGEKLFF.

In this sample, this clone turned up a few times. This chain joins TRBV12-3 or TRBV12-4 and TRBJ2-7, with 9 bases fitting TRBD1. There are 12 residues in the CDR3. J was trimmed by 11 bases and V by 5 bases; bases with no gene match: 7. The CDR3 nucleotides are TGTGCCAGCAGTAAACCCGGGACAGGGAAGTACTTC. Translated: CASSKPGTGKYF.

This clone was observed many times. CDR3 coding DNA: TGCAGCGTTGAGTGGCGGGACTTGAGCTCCTACAATGAGCAGTTCTTC. Translated, it gives CSVEWRDLSSYNEQFF. The V gene is TRBV29-1, the J gene TRBJ2-1, with TRBD2 as a possible D gene (6 bases). In germline, CDR1 is SQVTM, CDR2 ANQGSEA. V lost 3 bases, J lost 0 bases, and 15 bases lay in between. CDR3 length: 16 residues.

The J gene is TRBJ2-1, the V gene TRBV25-1, with TRBD2 identical over 8 bases. After removal of 7 bases from V and 2 bases from J, the junction contained 7 bases not matched to a gene. Germline V gives CDR1 MGHDK, CDR2 SYGVNS. This CDR3 region has 15 residues. The CDR3 region is CASTRIAGTYNEQFF. In nucleotides, the CDR3 is TGTGCCAGCACCCGAATAGCGGGGACCTACAATGAGCAGTTCTTC.

This clone was seen only a few times. V is TRBV29-1 and J is TRBJ2-7, with a tentative D call TRBD1 (5 bases). Germline V gene data show CDR1 as SQVTM and CDR2 as ANQGSEA. The V end lost 7 bases, the J end lost 2 bases, and 18 bases lay between the germline ends. CDR3 length equals 14 residues. The CDR3 reads CSASYLTEPYEQYF. CDR3 DNA: TGCAGCGCGTCGTACCTGACAGAACCCTACGAGCAGTACTTC.

V is TRBV7-9 and J is TRBJ2-3; possible D gene TRBD2, 6 bases. V was shortened by 5 bases and J by 0 bases, with 18 bases between the two germline ends. The germline V gene encodes CDR1 SEHNR and CDR2 FQNEAQ (reference sequence). The length of the CDR3 is 17 residues. The CDR3 loop reads CASSRDPGGRSTDTQYF. The CDR3 DNA reads TGTGCCAGCAGCCGCGACCCCGGGGGAAGAAGCACAGATACGCAGTATTTT.

V is TRBV7-9 and J is TRBJ1-1, with a tentative D call TRBD1 (5 bases). CDR3 length equals 13 residues. The V and J ends lost 1 base and 4 bases respectively, with 7 bases between them. Germline values: CDR1 SEHNR, CDR2 FQNEAQ (reference sequence). The CDR3 protein is CASSLGGATEAFF. The DNA of the CDR3 is TGTGCCAGCAGCTTAGGCGGGGCCACTGAAGCTTTCTTT.